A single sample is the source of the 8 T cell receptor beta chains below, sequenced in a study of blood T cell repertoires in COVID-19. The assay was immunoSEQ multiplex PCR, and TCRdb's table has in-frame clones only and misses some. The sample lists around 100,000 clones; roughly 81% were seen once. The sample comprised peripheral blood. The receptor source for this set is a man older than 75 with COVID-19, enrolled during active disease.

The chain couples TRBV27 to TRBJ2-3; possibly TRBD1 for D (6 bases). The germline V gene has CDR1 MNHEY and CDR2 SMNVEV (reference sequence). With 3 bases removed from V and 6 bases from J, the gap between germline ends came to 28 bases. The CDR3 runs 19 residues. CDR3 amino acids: CASSFRDTLTSFDSDTQYF. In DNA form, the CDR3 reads TGTGCCAGCAGTTTCCGGGACACGTTGACTTCATTTGATTCGGATACGCAGTATTTT.

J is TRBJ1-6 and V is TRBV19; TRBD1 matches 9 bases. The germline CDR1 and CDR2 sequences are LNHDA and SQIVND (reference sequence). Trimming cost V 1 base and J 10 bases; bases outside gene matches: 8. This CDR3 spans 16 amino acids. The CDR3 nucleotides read TGTGCCAGTAGTATAGTTCTACAGGGGGCTGGCTCACCCCTCCACTTT. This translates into CASSIVLQGAGSPLHF.

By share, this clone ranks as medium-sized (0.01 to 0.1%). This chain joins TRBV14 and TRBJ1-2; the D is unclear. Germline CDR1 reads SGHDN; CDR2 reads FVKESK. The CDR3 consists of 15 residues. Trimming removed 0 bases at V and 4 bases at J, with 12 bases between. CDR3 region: CASSQEGFGIYGYTF. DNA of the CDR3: TGTGCCAGCAGCCAAGAGGGGTTCGGGATCTATGGCTACACCTTC.

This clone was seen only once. CDR3 coding DNA: TGTGCCAGCAGCTTAGGACAGGAGCGAAACACCATATATTTT. Protein: CASSLGQERNTIYF. This chain links TRBV7-2 with TRBJ1-3, with TRBD1 as a possible D gene (6 bases). Deletions cut 1 base from V and 5 bases from J, with 9 bases between. The CDR3 loop spans 14 amino acids. From germline, CDR1 is SGHTA and CDR2 FQGNSA.

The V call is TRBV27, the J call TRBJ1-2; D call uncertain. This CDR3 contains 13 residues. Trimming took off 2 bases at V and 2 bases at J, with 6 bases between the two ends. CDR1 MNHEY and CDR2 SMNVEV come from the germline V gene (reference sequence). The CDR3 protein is CASSLNGNYGYTF. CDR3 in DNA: TGTGCCAGCAGTTTAAACGGGAACTATGGCTACACCTTC.

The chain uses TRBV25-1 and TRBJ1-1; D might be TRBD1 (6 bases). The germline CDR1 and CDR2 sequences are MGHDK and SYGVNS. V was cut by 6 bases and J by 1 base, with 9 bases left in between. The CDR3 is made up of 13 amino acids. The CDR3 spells CASSRTENTEAFF. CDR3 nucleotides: TGTGCCAGCAGCCGGACAGAGAACACTGAAGCTTTCTTT.

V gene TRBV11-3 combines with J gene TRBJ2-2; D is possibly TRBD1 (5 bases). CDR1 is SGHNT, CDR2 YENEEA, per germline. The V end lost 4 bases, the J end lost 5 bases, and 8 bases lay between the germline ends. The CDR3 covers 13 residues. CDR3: CASSYDRTGELFF. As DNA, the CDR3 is TGTGCCAGCAGCTACGACAGAACCGGGGAGCTGTTTTTT.

The CDR3 nucleotides are TGCGCCAGCAGCCAAGCCTTTACAGGGGGCTACGAGCAGTACTTC. Encoded protein: CASSQAFTGGYEQYF. This chain uses TRBV4-1 with TRBJ2-7; TRBD1 aligns across 8 bases. The length of the CDR3 is 15 residues. The V gene's germline CDR1 is MGHRA and CDR2 YSYEKL. V shed 1 base, J shed 3 bases, and the junction held 5 bases outside the gene matches.